A selection of T cell receptor beta chains follows, all from one sample in a study of T cell responses to AZD1222 COVID-19 vaccine. Assay used: immunoSEQ multiplex PCR; TCRdb lists only in-frame clones, some missing. Of about 85,000 clones listed, approximately 90% are singletons. Here the sequenced sample was peripheral blood, taken 28 days after the second AZD1222 dose. These receptors were collected from an adult who received the AZD1222 COVID-19 vaccine. The CDR3 runs from the conserved cysteine through the conserved F or W. A D gene is named only where the DNA matches it firmly.

>TRBJ2-6|17|.|TRBV28
CASSLYRRNSGANVLTF
TGTGCCAGCAGTTTATATCGGCGGAACTCTGGGGCCAACGTCCTGACTTTC
>TRBJ1-2|13|.|TRBV2
CASNTGSFYGYTF
TGTGCCAGCAATACAGGATCCTTCTATGGCTACACCTTC
>TRBJ1-2|17|.|TRBV4-3
CASSPGGSGGRMYGYTF
TGCGCCAGCAGCCCGGGTGGGAGCGGGGGGCGCATGTATGGCTACACCTTC
>TRBJ1-5|13|.|TRBV12-3/TRBV12-4
CASSWTDNQPQHF
TGTGCCAGCAGTTGGACAGACAATCAGCCCCAGCATTTT
>TRBJ2-5|13|TRBD2|TRBV19
CASSSTSRETQYF
TGTGCCAGTAGTTCGACTAGCAGAGAGACCCAGTACTTC
>TRBJ2-7|13|TRBD1|TRBV27
CASTRTGNYEQYF
TGTGCCAGCACCCGGACAGGAAACTACGAGCAGTACTTC
>TRBJ2-2|16|TRBD2|TRBV7-8
CASSPTSGLETGELFF
TGTGCCAGCAGCCCGACTAGCGGGTTGGAAACCGGGGAGCTGTTTTTT
>TRBJ2-1|14|.|TRBV5-1
CASSLASTYNEQFF
TGCGCCAGCAGCTTGGCTTCCACTTACAATGAGCAGTTCTTC
>TRBJ2-2|17|TRBD2|TRBV6-2/TRBV6-3
CASSGSPSGRATGELFF
TGTGCCAGCAGTGGCTCACCTAGCGGGAGGGCCACCGGGGAGCTGTTTTTT
>TRBJ1-6|13|.|TRBV4-1
CASSQEEGRNLHF
TGCGCCAGCAGCCAAGAAGAGGGGAGGAACCTCCACTTT
>TRBJ1-5|13|.|TRBV6-4
CASSDVQGLLQHF
TGTGCCAGCAGTGACGTTCAGGGCCTGCTCCAGCATTTT
>TRBJ1-5|14|.|TRBV2
CASSDRGSNQPQHF
TGTGCCAGCAGTGATCGGGGAAGCAATCAGCCCCAGCATTTT
>TRBJ1-3|15|TRBD1|TRBV3-1/TRBV3-2
CASSPLRQGGNTIYF
TGTGCCAGCAGCCCACTACGACAGGGTGGAAACACCATATATTTT
>TRBJ2-7|16|.|TRBV18
CASSPDKIGMYYEQYF
TGTGCCAGCTCACCGGATAAGATAGGGATGTACTACGAGCAGTACTTC